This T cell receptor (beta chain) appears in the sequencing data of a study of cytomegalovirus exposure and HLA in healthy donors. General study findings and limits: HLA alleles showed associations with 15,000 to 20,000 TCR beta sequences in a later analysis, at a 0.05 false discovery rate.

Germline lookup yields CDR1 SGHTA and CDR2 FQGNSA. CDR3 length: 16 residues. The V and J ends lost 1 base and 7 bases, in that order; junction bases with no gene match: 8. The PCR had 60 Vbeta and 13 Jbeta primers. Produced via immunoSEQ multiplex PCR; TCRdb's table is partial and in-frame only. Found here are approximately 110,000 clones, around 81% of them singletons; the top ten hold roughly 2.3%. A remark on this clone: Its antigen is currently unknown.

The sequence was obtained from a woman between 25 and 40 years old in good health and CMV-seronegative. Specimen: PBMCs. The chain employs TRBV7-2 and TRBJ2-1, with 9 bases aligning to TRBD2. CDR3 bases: TGTGCCAGCAGCTTAGATCTGGCGGGAGGGTTAAATGAGCAGTTCTTC. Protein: CASSLDLAGGLNEQFF.